This TCR beta chain was recorded in a study of T cells expressing NK-cell markers. Study summary: Sorted CD3+CD56+NKG2C+, CD3+CD56+NKG2C- and CD3+CD56-NKG2C+ T-cell subsets were beta-chain profiled.

Findings of the study overall: It was still unclear whether expanded NKG2C+ T cell clones were HCMV specific. In several donors, these clonotypes also led the CD3+CD56-NKG2C+ fraction.

There are 15 residues in the CDR3. Germline CDR1 KGHDR, CDR2 SFDVKD. Remarks on this clonotype: Its antigen is currently unknown.

A 5'RACE template switching approach incorporating UMIs was used to make TCR beta cDNA. TCRdb reanalyzed the 5' RACE reads, giving one entry per CDR3 protein sequence and no DNA. The sample is made up of about 400,000 distinct CDR3 sequences, and the top ten hold around 10% of it. The chain employs TRBV24-1 and TRBJ2-6. The sequence was obtained from a woman aged 45-65 years in good health. Sequenced input: blood T cells: a sorted CD56 or NKG2C T cell subset, CD4+ or CD8+ T cells, or bulk PBMC T cells (not recorded which). The CDR3 sequence is CATSDSGAGANVLTF.